This passage covers 31 T cell receptor beta chains from one sample sequenced in a study of T cell changes during pregnancy in multiple sclerosis. The table came from immunoSEQ multiplex PCR; TCRdb's copy has only in-frame clones and leaves some out. This sample has tens of thousands of clones, with around 92% found just once. The sequencing here drew on peripheral blood, taken after pregnancy. Source of these receptors: a female donor with multiple sclerosis, enrolled in a pregnancy study.

The chain uses TRBV7-2 and TRBJ2-3, with TRBD2 matching 9 bases. The CDR3 loop spans 18 amino acids. Unmatched junction bases numbered 8, after V lost 1 base and J lost 0 bases. Germline V lookup: CDR1 SGHTA, CDR2 FQGNSA. CDR3 bases: TGTGCCAGCAGCTTAGTTGCGGGAGGGCCTTACAGCACAGATACGCAGTATTTT. It translates to CASSLVAGGPYSTDTQYF.

The chain links TRBV28 to TRBJ1-2; 9 nucleotides align to TRBD1. CDR3 size: 16 residues. With V trimmed by 7 bases and J by 3 bases, 12 bases remained unmatched. Germline CDR1 is MDHEN and CDR2 is SYDVKM. The CDR3 nucleotides read TGTGCCAGCACCAGGGACAGGGCTCCTGCTGACTATGGCTACACCTTC. Its translation is CASTRDRAPADYGYTF.

The chain carries TRBV7-9 and TRBJ2-5; TRBD1 agrees at 8 bases. CDR1 is SEHNR and CDR2 is FQNEAQ in the germline V gene (reference sequence). The CDR3 extends over 16 amino acids. Trimming at V came to 0 bases and at J to 1 base, leaving 4 bases not matched to a gene. The CDR3 sequence: CASSLARDRRQETQYF. The CDR3 DNA reads as TGTGCCAGCAGCTTAGCTAGGGACAGGCGCCAAGAGACCCAGTACTTC.

The rearrangement links TRBV5-1 to TRBJ1-1; tentative D call: TRBD1 (6 bases). The germline gives CDR1 SGHRS, CDR2 YFSETQ. CDR3 length: 15 residues. V was trimmed by 4 bases and J by 11 bases, leaving 24 bases between them. CDR3 loop: CASSPLETGRVSAFF. The CDR3 coding sequence is TGCGCCAGCAGCCCTCTAGAGACAGGTAGGGTTTCGGCTTTCTTT.

The genes are TRBV7-2 and TRBJ2-7; 8 nucleotides line up with TRBD2. CDR1 is SGHTA, CDR2 FQGNSA, per germline. V gave up 0 bases and J gave up 7 bases; unmatched junction bases: 2. This CDR3 has 13 amino acids. CDR3 residues: CASSLAGTREQYF. The CDR3 coding sequence is TGTGCCAGCAGCTTAGCCGGGACTAGGGAGCAGTACTTC.

This clone was counted between two and nine times. The chain employs TRBV6-5 and TRBJ1-1, with a tentative D call TRBD1 (5 bases). Trimming removed 7 bases at V and 5 bases at J, with 17 bases between. The CDR3 extends over 14 amino acids. Germline V CDR1 and CDR2: MNHEY, SVGAGI. CDR3 nucleotide sequence: TGTGCCAGCACTCCTAGCGGTCGGGGGACTGAAGCTTTCTTT. Its translation is CASTPSGRGTEAFF.

CDR3 sequence: CASSPTGSGANVLTF. In nucleotides, the CDR3 is TGCGCCAGCAGCCCGACAGGGTCCGGGGCCAACGTCCTGACTTTC. The chain employs TRBV5-1 and TRBJ2-6; 7 nucleotides line up with TRBD1. The ends lost 4 bases at V and 4 bases at J; junction bases unmatched: 5. Germline CDR1 reads SGHRS; CDR2 reads YFSETQ. CDR3 length: 15 residues.

The V call is TRBV4-1, the J call TRBJ2-3, with D maybe TRBD1 (6 bases). The ends were cut back, 6 bases at V and 0 bases at J, with 13 bases in the middle. This CDR3 has 15 residues. Germline V gene sequence: CDR1 MGHRA, CDR2 YSYEKL. CDR3 DNA: TGCGCCAGCAGTACCGACAGGTCTAGCACAGATACGCAGTATTTT. Its translation: CASSTDRSSTDTQYF.

J is TRBJ2-2 and V is TRBV7-9, with 8 bases lining up with TRBD2. The germline V gene encodes CDR1 SEHNR and CDR2 FQNEAQ (reference sequence). This CDR3 region has 15 residues. V trimming: 2 bases; J trimming: 8 bases; junction bases outside the gene matches: 7. The CDR3 coding sequence is TGTGCCAGCAGCTTAATAGCGGGAACGGCGGGGGAGCTGTTTTTT. It yields the protein CASSLIAGTAGELFF.

The chain has TRBV4-1 and TRBJ2-1, with 7 bases matching TRBD2. Germline V gives CDR1 MGHRA, CDR2 YSYEKL. The CDR3 spans 17 residues. The V gene end was trimmed by 0 bases and the J gene end by 6 bases; junction bases not matched to a gene: 11. CDR3 protein: CASSQDLGLAGPNEQFF. The DNA of the CDR3 is TGCGCCAGCAGCCAAGATCTGGGTTTAGCGGGTCCCAATGAGCAGTTCTTC.

The chain links TRBV5-1 to TRBJ2-3; perhaps TRBD1 as D (6 bases). Between the trimmed V and J ends, which lost 4 bases and 1 base, there was a span of 13 bases. This CDR3 region has 15 residues. Germline lookup yields CDR1 SGHRS and CDR2 YFSETQ. DNA of the CDR3: TGCGCCAGCAGCCTTCAGGGGACCCGCACAGATACGCAGTATTTT. Translation: CASSLQGTRTDTQYF.

This chain connects TRBV7-9 to TRBJ2-4; D gene unclear. CDR3 size: 14 residues. Per germline, CDR1 SEHNR and CDR2 FQNEAQ (reference sequence). Trimming removed 1 base from V and 6 bases from J, with 10 bases in between. The CDR3 DNA follows: TGTGCCAGCAGCTTAGGCGAGAAGCCAAACATTCAGTACTTC. Its protein is CASSLGEKPNIQYF. Supplemented by reference TRBV7-9 and TRBJ2-4, the full variable domain reads DTGVSQNPRHKITKRGQNVTFRCDPISEHNRLYWYRQTLGQGPEFLTYFQNEAQLEKSRLLSDRFSAERPKGSFSTLEIQRTEQGDSAMYLCASSLGEKPNIQYFGAGTRLSVL.

In its sample, this clone was seen a few times. The chain joins TRBV19 to TRBJ1-1, with D maybe TRBD1 (6 bases). From germline, CDR1 is LNHDA and CDR2 SQIVND (reference sequence). Trimming removed 1 base at V and 0 bases at J, with 9 bases between. This CDR3 is built from 15 residues. CDR3 protein: CASSIVTGLNTEAFF. The CDR3 coding sequence is TGTGCCAGTAGTATAGTCACAGGGCTGAACACTGAAGCTTTCTTT. Based on the CDR3 plus reference TRBV19 and TRBJ1-1, the full variable domain is DGGITQSPKYLFRKEGQNVTLSCEQNLNHDAMYWYRQDPGQGLRLIYYSQIVNDFQKGDIAEGYSVSREKKESFPLTVTSAQKNPTAFYLCASSIVTGLNTEAFFGQGTRLTVV.

This chain joins TRBV5-6 and TRBJ1-1; D not resolved. Per germline, CDR1 SGHDT and CDR2 YYEEEE. V lost 2 bases, J lost 3 bases, and 8 bases lay in between. The CDR3 has 13 residues. CDR3 nucleotides: TGTGCCAGCAGCTTAAATATTTACACTGAAGCTTTCTTT. This gives the protein CASSLNIYTEAFF.

This chain joins TRBV30 and TRBJ1-4; D gene unclear. The germline V gene encodes CDR1 GTSNPN and CDR2 SVGIG (reference sequence). The CDR3 totals 14 residues. The V end was cut by 4 bases, the J end by 0 bases, with 9 bases between. The CDR3: CAWTKTSTNEKLFF. The CDR3 nucleotides read TGTGCCTGGACGAAAACATCAACTAATGAAAAACTGTTTTTT.

V usage is TRBV5-4 and J usage is TRBJ1-1; D unclear. The length of the CDR3 is 12 residues. Per the germline V gene, CDR1 is SGHNT and CDR2 is YYREEE (reference sequence). V was cut by 2 bases and J by 6 bases, with 8 bases left in between. For the CDR3, the DNA is TGTGCCAGCAGCTTCGCGGAGGCTGAAGCTTTCTTT. It is translated as CASSFAEAEAFF.

In this sample, this clone turned up a few times. In DNA form, the CDR3 reads TGTGCCAGCTCACCCCCTTTAGAAAGCTCTGAAGCTTTCTTT. It encodes CASSPPLESSEAFF. The V gene is TRBV18, the J gene TRBJ1-1; D gene unclear. V was shortened by 3 bases and J by 6 bases, with 14 bases between the two germline ends. CDR1 is KGHSH and CDR2 is LQKENI in the germline V gene. CDR3 length: 14 residues.

The chain carries TRBV6-1 and TRBJ2-1; 9 nucleotides align to TRBD2. Germline V lookup: CDR1 MNHNS, CDR2 SASEGT. V gave up 11 bases and J gave up 5 bases; unmatched junction bases: 13. The CDR3 has 15 residues. The CDR3 DNA sequence: TGTGCCTCCGGCGACTGGACTAGCGTGAACAATGAGCAGTTCTTC. This sequence encodes CASGDWTSVNNEQFF.

The gene calls are TRBV7-6 and TRBJ2-2, with a possible D match to TRBD2 (6 bases). Trimming took 2 bases from V and 2 from J, leaving 12 bases between them. Germline CDR1 and CDR2: SGHVS and FNYEAQ. This CDR3 has 16 residues. The CDR3 protein is CASSLRGFPNTGELFF. The CDR3 DNA sequence: TGTGCCAGCAGCTTACGGGGGTTCCCAAACACCGGGGAGCTGTTTTTT. The variable domain in full, with the rest retrieved from reference TRBV7-6 and TRBJ2-2, is GAGVSQSPRYKVTKRGQDVALRCDPISGHVSLYWYRQALGQGPEFLTYFNYEAQQDKSGLPNDRFSAERPEGSISTLTIQRTEQRDSAMYRCASSLRGFPNTGELFFGEGSRLTVL.

The rearrangement uses TRBV10-3 and TRBJ2-1; D is unclear. In germline, CDR1 is ENHRY, CDR2 SYGVKD. The length of the CDR3 is 15 residues. Trimming shortened V by 4 bases and J by 6 bases, and 16 bases separated the two germline ends. CDR3 nucleotides: TGTGCCATCAGTGGGCTCGGAGCCCCTGGCAATGAGCAGTTCTTC. Encoded protein: CAISGLGAPGNEQFF.

The chain is built from TRBV7-2 and TRBJ1-3; the match to TRBD1 covers 8 bases. CDR1 and CDR2 (germline): SGHTA, FQGNSA. The V segment lost 5 bases and the J segment 4 bases; nucleotides outside the gene matches: 10. This CDR3 region has 16 residues. The CDR3 DNA is TGTGCCAGCAGCCCCCGGACAGGGTTTACAGGAAACACCATATATTTT. This gives the protein CASSPRTGFTGNTIYF. Based on the CDR3 plus reference TRBV7-2 and TRBJ1-3, the full variable domain is GAGVSQSPSNKVTEKGKDVELRCDPISGHTALYWYRQSLGQGLEFLIYFQGNSAPDKSGLPSDRFSAERTGGSVSTLTIQRTQQEDSAVYLCASSPRTGFTGNTIYFGEGSWLTVV.

This chain uses TRBV5-1 with TRBJ2-7, with a possible D match to TRBD2 (5 bases). Germline V gene sequence: CDR1 SGHRS, CDR2 YFSETQ. The CDR3 loop spans 14 amino acids. The V end lost 7 bases, the J end lost 3 bases, and 17 bases lay between the germline ends. CDR3 DNA: TGCGCCAGCCGGCCCGGGGTCACCGACTACGAGCAGTACTTC. It yields the protein CASRPGVTDYEQYF.

The gene calls are TRBV11-3 and TRBJ2-3, with TRBD2 matching over 9 bases. The germline V gene has CDR1 SGHNT and CDR2 YENEEA. CDR3 length: 19 amino acids. The V gene end was trimmed by 1 base and the J gene end by 5 bases; junction bases not matched to a gene: 16. CDR3 sequence reads: CASSLAARVAGVSGDTQYF. For the CDR3, the DNA is TGTGCCAGCAGCTTAGCAGCTCGGGTAGCGGGAGTGTCCGGAGATACGCAGTATTTT.

The rearrangement links TRBV21-1 to TRBJ2-3; the table's D call, TRBD2, was not checked against the DNA. TRBV21-1 counts as a pseudogene. There are 19 residues in the CDR3. The CDR3 protein is CASSRPSSSGGASTDTQYF. CDR3 bases: TGTGCCAGCAGCCGTCCCTCGTCTAGCGGGGGAGCTAGCACAGATACGCAGTATTTT.

This chain joins TRBV7-8 and TRBJ2-7; 11 nucleotides line up with TRBD1. The V and J ends lost 5 bases and 11 bases, in that order; junction bases with no gene match: 11. The germline gives CDR1 SGHVS, CDR2 FQNEAQ. The CDR3 runs 14 residues. This chain's CDR3 is CASSGPGTGGSKYF. The DNA for the CDR3 is TGTGCCAGCAGCGGCCCCGGGACAGGGGGGTCGAAGTACTTC.

The chain links TRBV5-1 to TRBJ2-1; 15 nucleotides agree with TRBD2. This CDR3 has 15 residues. Germline trimming cut 4 bases from V and 7 bases from J; bases unmatched to any gene: 3. Germline V lookup: CDR1 SGHRS, CDR2 YFSETQ. This CDR3 reads CASSRTSGRDNEQFF. The CDR3 nucleotides read TGCGCCAGCAGCAGGACTAGCGGGAGGGATAATGAGCAGTTCTTC.

This chain joins TRBV18 and TRBJ2-2, with a weak D call TRBD1 (6 bases). The CDR3 sequence is 16 residues long. Trimming cost V 3 bases and J 2 bases, with 13 bases left between them. Germline CDR1 is KGHSH and CDR2 is LQKENI. Written as DNA, the CDR3 is TGTGCCAGCTCACCCCCCGGACAGACAAACACCGGGGAGCTGTTTTTT. Protein sequence: CASSPPGQTNTGELFF.

This clone was recorded once. The chain employs TRBV4-3 and TRBJ2-7; 9 bases map to TRBD1. The CDR3 is 15 amino acids. Germline assignment: CDR1 LGHNA and CDR2 YSLEER. Trimming at V came to 1 base and at J to 3 bases, leaving 4 bases not matched to a gene. CDR3 amino acids: CASSQGGTGFYEQYF. The CDR3 region has the DNA TGCGCCAGCAGCCAAGGCGGGACAGGGTTCTACGAGCAGTACTTC.

The chain links TRBV2 to TRBJ2-7; 9 bases match TRBD2. The CDR3 has 15 amino acids. Per the germline V gene, CDR1 is SNHLY and CDR2 is FYNNEI. V lost 3 bases, J lost 1 base, and 4 bases stayed unmatched. The CDR3, as DNA: TGTGCCAGCAGTGAGCCTAGCGGGATTTCCTACGAGCAGTACTTC. Protein product: CASSEPSGISYEQYF.

The chain uses TRBV19 and TRBJ1-2; D is unclear. The V end lost 9 bases, the J end lost 1 base, and 9 bases lay between the germline ends. This CDR3 region has 12 residues. Germline-derived CDR1 and CDR2 are LNHDA and SQIVND (reference sequence). The CDR3, as DNA: TGTGCCAGCCTAGACGATAACTATGGCTACACCTTC. Translating it yields CASLDDNYGYTF.

The rearrangement joins TRBV6-5 to TRBJ1-5; 8 bases fit TRBD1. The CDR3 contains 14 residues. Germline V gives CDR1 MNHEY, CDR2 SVGAGI. V gave up 4 bases and J gave up 7 bases; unmatched junction bases: 6. The chain's CDR3 is CASSLSGGGQPQHF. CDR3 coding DNA: TGTGCCAGCAGTTTATCAGGGGGCGGACAGCCCCAGCATTTT.